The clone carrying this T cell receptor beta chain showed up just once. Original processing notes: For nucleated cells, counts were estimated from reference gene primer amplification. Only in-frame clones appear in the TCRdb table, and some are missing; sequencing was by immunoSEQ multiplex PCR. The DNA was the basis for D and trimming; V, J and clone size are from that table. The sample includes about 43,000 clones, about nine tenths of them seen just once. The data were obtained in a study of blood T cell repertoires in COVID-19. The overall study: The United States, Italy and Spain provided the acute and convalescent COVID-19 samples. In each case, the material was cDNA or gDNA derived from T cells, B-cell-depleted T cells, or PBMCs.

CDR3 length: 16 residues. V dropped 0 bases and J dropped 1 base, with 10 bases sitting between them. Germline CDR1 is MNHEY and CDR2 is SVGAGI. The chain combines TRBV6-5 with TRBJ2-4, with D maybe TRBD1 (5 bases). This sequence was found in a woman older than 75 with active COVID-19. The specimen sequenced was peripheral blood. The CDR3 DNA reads TGTGCCAGCAGTTACTCCCTAAAGGGGGCCAAAAACATTCAGTACTTC. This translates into CASSYSLKGAKNIQYF.